This TCR beta chain emerged from a study of CD8+ T cells in alopecia areata. Turning to the study itself: Treatment with tofacitinib (6 to 18 months) was followed by 6 months off drug.

The treatment is: oral pan-JAK inhibitor, 5-10 mg twice daily. Peripheral blood and lesional scalp punch biopsies came from alopecia areata patients. It was cDNA, reverse transcribed from extracted RNA, that served as the sequencing template. Data came from immunoSEQ multiplex PCR; TCRdb stores just in-frame clones and leaves some out. The table includes some 95,000 clones, around 44% detected once. From germline, CDR1 is SGDLS and CDR2 YYNGEE. V was shortened by 0 bases and J by 0 bases, with 4 bases between the two germline ends. CDR3 size: 15 residues. This chain connects TRBV9 to TRBJ2-6; unclear D gene. This receptor was taken from a human donor with alopecia areata. The sequencing used CD8+ T cells sorted from blood, collected at week 24, from a patient treated with tofacitinib. CDR3 region: CASSVVSSGANVLTF. In nucleotides, the CDR3 is TGTGCCAGCAGCGTAGTGAGCTCTGGGGCCAACGTCCTGACTTTC.